Sequencing of this TCR beta chain was carried out in a study of T cell repertoires in cytomegalovirus infection. Study as a whole: Public TCR beta signatures were indicative of both CMV infection and a matching HLA type. Regarding the study as a whole: Accumulated public TCR beta family frequency recognized individuals carrying CMV together with the relevant HLA. HLA-C-restricted CMV-specific TCR beta clonotypes prevailed in the ex vivo response.

This CDR3 region has 14 residues. V was shortened by 0 bases and J by 2 bases, with 8 bases between the two germline ends. CDR1 and CDR2 (germline): DFQATT, SNEGSKA (reference sequence). TCRdb re-analysed the reads in MiXCR, keeping a single row per CDR3 protein. The table lists approximately 70,000 distinct CDR3 sequences, 4% of them singletons. This clonotype was seen ten or more times. Its antigen is unidentified. Sequencing used PBMCs. This rearrangement joins TRBV20-1 to TRBJ2-4, with D perhaps matching TRBD1 or TRBD2 (5 bases each). The sequence came from a human donor in good health (CMV status not recorded). Some clones in this sample may be carry-over from other donors' samples. CDR3 residues: CSARDMGPKNIQYF. The CDR3 DNA reads TGCAGTGCTAGAGATATGGGACCCAAAAACATTCAGTACTTC.